The present T cell receptor beta chain was sequenced within a study of T cells after yellow fever vaccination. Turning to the study itself: Fractions low in cell number were prepared with SMART-Seq v4 Ultra Low Input. Study-wide results and limits: It was a weaker secondary response, yet one that peaked faster, at day 5 versus 15.

This clonotype appeared a few times. Its antigen remains unknown. TCRdb ran MiXCR on the 5' RACE reads and lists one entry per CDR3 protein. The table shows some 150,000 distinct CDR3 sequences, with 8% to 13% occurring only once. This sample comprised CD8+ T cells sorted from PBMCs, obtained 15 days after the yellow fever booster vaccination. This sequence originates from a man younger than 30 who received the YFV17D yellow fever vaccine.

CDR3 in DNA: TGCAGTGCTAGGGGTACGGCAACCGATCAGCCCCAGCATTTT. It translates to CSARGTATDQPQHF. The rearrangement uses TRBV20-1 and TRBJ1-5; D remains ambiguous. Trimming removed 3 bases from V and 5 bases from J, with 14 bases in between. This CDR3 has 14 residues. Germline V gene data show CDR1 as DFQATT and CDR2 as SNEGSKA (reference sequence).